What follows are 16 T cell receptor beta chains derived from one specimen sequenced in a study of Ad26.COV2.S vaccination and SARS-CoV-2 variants. Treatment here: over 15 received Ad26.COV2.S at low or high dose, single or two shots; 5 received placebo; per-sample allocation not given. Sampling was done on day 63 after the first vaccine or placebo injection. Here immunoSEQ multiplex PCR was the method, and the copy in TCRdb shows in-frame clones only, minus some. This repertoire shows around 300,000 clones, about 88% found once; its top ten account for about 10%. The sample was peripheral blood, taken in a trial of Ad26.COV2.S vaccine versus placebo. The receptors stem from a person between 18 and 65 years old who received the Ad26.COV2.S COVID-19 vaccine or a placebo.

This sequence joins TRBV27 and TRBJ2-6, with D possibly being TRBD1 or TRBD2 (7 bases each). The CDR3 contains 18 residues. Trimming shortened V by 1 base and J by 4 bases, and 17 bases separated the two germline ends. Germline assignment: CDR1 MNHEY and CDR2 SMNVEV (reference sequence). CDR3 region: CASSLFGSRGGGANVLTF. Here the CDR3 DNA reads TGTGCCAGCAGTTTATTCGGCAGCAGGGGGGGCGGGGCCAACGTCCTGACTTTC.

The rearrangement uses TRBV4-3 and TRBJ2-5; possibly TRBD2 for D (6 bases). Deletions cut 1 base from V and 2 bases from J, with 11 bases between. This CDR3 comprises 15 residues. CDR1 LGHNA and CDR2 YSLEER come from the germline V gene. The chain's CDR3 is CASSQGGELQETQYF. In nucleotides, the CDR3 is TGCGCCAGCAGCCAAGGCGGGGAGTTACAAGAGACCCAGTACTTC.

This chain links TRBV19 with TRBJ2-7; D perhaps matches TRBD1 (6 bases). The V end lost 5 bases, the J end lost 0 bases, and 14 bases lay between the germline ends. The germline V gene encodes CDR1 LNHDA and CDR2 SQIVND (reference sequence). The CDR3 is 15 amino acids. Here the CDR3 DNA reads TGTGCCAGTAGTCTAACAGGGAGTCCCTCCTACGAGCAGTACTTC. Translation: CASSLTGSPSYEQYF.

This clone was observed a single time. V is TRBV28 and J is TRBJ1-1, with D hard to call. CDR1 MDHEN and CDR2 SYDVKM come from the germline V gene. V was shortened by 2 bases and J by 4 bases, with 8 bases between the two germline ends. The CDR3 length is 13 residues. DNA for the CDR3: TGTGCCAGCAGTTTACGGGTGGGCACTGAAGCTTTCTTT. The encoded protein is CASSLRVGTEAFF.

This clone is a singleton in its sample. The rearrangement joins TRBV9 to TRBJ2-5, with 14 bases matching TRBD2. This CDR3 spans 16 amino acids. The trim removed 3 bases at V and 5 bases at J, leaving 6 bases unmatched. CDR1 is SGDLS, CDR2 YYNGEE, per germline. The CDR3 nucleotides are TGTGCCAGCAGCGGGGGACTAGCGGGAGTGGGTGAGACCCAGTACTTC. Its translation: CASSGGLAGVGETQYF.

This chain uses TRBV14 with TRBJ1-2; 11 bases are shared with TRBD1. The CDR3 sequence is 13 residues long. The V segment lost 4 bases and the J segment 5 bases; nucleotides outside the gene matches: 0. The germline CDR1 and CDR2 sequences are SGHDN and FVKESK. CDR3 sequence reads: CASSRDRGYGYTF. CDR3 nucleotides: TGTGCCAGCAGCCGGGACAGGGGGTATGGCTACACCTTC.

The chain uses TRBV11-2 and TRBJ2-3, with TRBD2 matching over 12 bases. The CDR3 runs to 15 residues. V was pared by 5 bases and J by 1 base, with 1 base of the junction left unmatched. The germline gives CDR1 SGHAT, CDR2 FQNNGV. CDR3 DNA sequence: TGTGCCAGCAGCCGACTAGCGGGGGGCACAGATACGCAGTATTTT. Translation gives CASSRLAGGTDTQYF.

The chain links TRBV30 to TRBJ1-5; D gene ambiguous. V was pared by 3 bases and J by 5 bases, with 8 bases between. The CDR3 is 12 residues long. Germline values: CDR1 GTSNPN, CDR2 SVGIG (reference sequence). CDR3 protein: CAWSDGYQPQHF. The CDR3 nucleotides read TGTGCCTGGAGCGACGGGTATCAGCCCCAGCATTTT.

V gene TRBV28 combines with J gene TRBJ2-3, with 9 positions matching TRBD2. The CDR3 has 16 residues. V shed 2 bases and J 1 base; nucleotides not matched to a gene: 4. Germline V CDR1 and CDR2: MDHEN, SYDVKM. The CDR3 here is CASSLTSGWGTDTQYF. CDR3 DNA: TGTGCCAGCAGTTTAACTAGCGGGTGGGGCACAGATACGCAGTATTTT.

This chain links TRBV7-3 with TRBJ2-1; 14 bases fit TRBD2. CDR3 length: 18 amino acids. Germline CDR1 and CDR2: SGHTA and FQGTGA. Germline trimming cut 8 bases from V and 9 bases from J; bases unmatched to any gene: 18. The CDR3 spells CASGLIPGLAGEGGEQFF. The CDR3, as DNA: TGTGCCAGCGGATTAATTCCGGGACTAGCGGGAGAGGGGGGTGAGCAGTTCTTC.

This chain connects TRBV24-1 to TRBJ2-7; TRBD2 might be the D (6 bases). Germline V gene data show CDR1 as KGHDR and CDR2 as SFDVKD. V lost 7 bases and J 6 bases, leaving 24 bases between the germline ends. The CDR3 length is 16 residues. The CDR3 DNA follows: TGTGCCACCAGCTTCGAGCTAGCGAGAGGGCCTTGCGAGCAGTACTTC. Residues: CATSFELARGPCEQYF.

The V call is TRBV4-1, the J call TRBJ1-2, with TRBD1 as a possible D gene (5 bases). Trimming stripped 3 bases from V and 2 bases from J, with 16 bases between. Germline values: CDR1 MGHRA, CDR2 YSYEKL. The CDR3 spans 16 residues. The CDR3 here is CASSHVTRQNNYGYTF. As DNA, the CDR3 is TGCGCCAGCAGCCATGTAACGCGACAGAACAACTATGGCTACACCTTC.

This clone has a handful of counts. The chain uses TRBV21-1 and TRBJ1-5. TRBV21-1 is described as a pseudogene. The CDR3 sequence is 14 residues long. This CDR3 is CASSKVYGNQPQHF. The CDR3 DNA sequence: TGTGCCAGCAGCAAAGTTTACGGGAATCAGCCCCAGCATTTT.

Here the CDR3 reads CASSLQAGGTSIYEQYF. The DNA of the CDR3 is TGTGCCAGCAGTCTCCAGGCAGGGGGGACTTCTATCTACGAGCAGTACTTC. V usage is TRBV6-6 and J usage is TRBJ2-7; D may be TRBD1 (7 bases). This CDR3 contains 17 residues. Trimming took off 5 bases at V and 3 bases at J, with 23 bases between the two ends. Germline CDR1 and CDR2: MNHNY and SVGAGI (reference sequence).

The V and J genes are TRBV27 and TRBJ1-6; D perhaps matches TRBD1 (5 bases). Germline V gene data show CDR1 as MNHEY and CDR2 as SMNVEV (reference sequence). The V gene lost 3 bases and the J gene lost 13 bases, with 13 bases spanning the gap. CDR3 length equals 13 residues. The CDR3 loop reads CASSFPQGGPLHF. CDR3 nucleotide sequence: TGTGCCAGCAGTTTCCCCCAGGGCGGTCCCCTCCACTTT.

The rearrangement links TRBV28 to TRBJ1-4, with 9 bases matching TRBD1. From germline, CDR1 is MDHEN and CDR2 SYDVKM. The junction had 9 bases not matched to a gene; V was cut back by 5 bases and J by 8 bases. There are 15 residues in the CDR3. CDR3 sequence (DNA): TGTGCCAGCAGTCTCTGGGGACAGGGAGGAGAAAAACTGTTTTTT. Its translation: CASSLWGQGGEKLFF. Using reference TRBV28 and TRBJ1-4 for the parts outside the CDR3, the full variable domain is DVKVTQSSRYLVKRTGEKVFLECVQDMDHENMFWYRQDPGLGLRLIYFSYDVKMKEKGDIPEGYSVSREKKERFSLILESASTNQTSMYLCASSLWGQGGEKLFFGSGTQLSVL.